The T cell receptor (beta chain) under discussion was sequenced for a study of cytotoxic CD8 clonotypes in ibrutinib-treated CLL. Across the study: The authors obtained response samples at a median of about 11 months of treatment, range 6 to 36.

The V end lost 6 bases, the J end lost 4 bases, and 5 bases lay between the germline ends. From germline, CDR1 is MNHEY and CDR2 SVGAGI. The CDR3 is 11 residues long. Some clones are missing from TCRdb's copy, which holds only in-frame ones; the method was immunoSEQ multiplex PCR. The sample holds 60,000 to 65,000 clones, 57% seen once. A note on this clone: The antigen is unknown.

Study-wide results and caveats: Clonality correlated strongly with circulating CD8+ T cells and exceeded age-matched healthy donors at baseline.

The sample consisted of PBMCs, taken after 12 months of ibrutinib treatment. This sequence originates from a human donor with chronic lymphocytic leukemia. The V gene is TRBV6-5, the J gene TRBJ2-3, with D uncertain. The CDR3 nucleotides read TGTGCCAGCAGGCGCGCAGATACGCAGTATTTT. It specifies CASRRADTQYF.